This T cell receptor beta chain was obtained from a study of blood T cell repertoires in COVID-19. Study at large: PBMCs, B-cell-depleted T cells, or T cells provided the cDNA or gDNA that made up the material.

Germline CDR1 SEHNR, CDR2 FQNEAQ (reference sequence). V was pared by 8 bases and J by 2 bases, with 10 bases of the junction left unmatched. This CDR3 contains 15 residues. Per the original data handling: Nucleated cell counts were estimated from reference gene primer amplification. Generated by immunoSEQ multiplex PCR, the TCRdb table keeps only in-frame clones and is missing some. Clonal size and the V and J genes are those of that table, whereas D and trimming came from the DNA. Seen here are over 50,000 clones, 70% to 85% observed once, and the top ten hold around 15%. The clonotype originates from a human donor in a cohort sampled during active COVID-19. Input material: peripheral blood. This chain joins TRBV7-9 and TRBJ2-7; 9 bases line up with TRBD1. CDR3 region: CASGGKGQGTYEQYF. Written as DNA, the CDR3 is TGTGCCAGCGGAGGAAAGGGACAGGGCACCTACGAGCAGTACTTC. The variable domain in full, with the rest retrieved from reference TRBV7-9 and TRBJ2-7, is DTGVSQNPRHKITKRGQNVTFRCDPISEHNRLYWYRQTLGQGPEFLTYFQNEAQLEKSRLLSDRFSAERPKGSFSTLEIQRTEQGDSAMYLCASGGKGQGTYEQYFGPGTRLTVT.